This TCR beta chain was captured in a study of shared clonotypes between healthy human individuals (dated by TCRdb to about 2020). Concerning the study at large: Two women and three men aged 18 to 49 years were included in the cohort. Per donor, leukapheresis produced somewhere between about 0.94 and 9 billion PBMCs. Blood TCR repertoires of several healthy adults were deeply sequenced to estimate repertoire size and the extent of clonotype sharing between individuals. To increase sequencing depth and limit assay-specific biases, different laboratories used diverse techniques to prepare libraries and sequence TCR repertoires. General findings and caveats noted by the study authors: The genetic and exposure-history diversity represented was limited by the small number of donors. Pairwise subsampling led to the expectation that sequencing depth would affect the degree of clonotype sharing among donors. Sampling was restricted to blood, and TCR repertoires in tissues likely differ from the TCR repertoires found in blood.

A word on this clone: What this receptor recognizes is not known. Base qualities are not at hand, and no much larger clone is one base apart.

Using the deep immunoSEQ assay, TCR CDR3 regions were amplified from genomic DNA by multiplex PCR. For each cell subset, the extracted genomic DNA was distributed evenly across all wells of several immunoSEQ 96-well plates, and each plate served as one replicate. Each replicate PCR for unsorted PBMC received 300 to 350 ng genomic DNA, equal to 30,000 or so T cell genomes. Ten immunoSEQ deep assay plates were used to sequence the unsorted PBMC genomic DNA. Purified libraries were quantified with a Qubit 3.0 fluorometer, sized on a Bioanalyzer 2100, and re-quantified with the KAPA Library Quantification kit. Every immunoSEQ 96-well plate was sequenced on a dedicated single-read 150-cycle Illumina NextSeq 550 flow cell. The paper's data handling went like this. The immunoSEQ output contained only junctional sequences without quality scores, so filtering could not match that applied to full-length reads. Sequences were annotated with PyIR, a Python wrapper for IgBLAST v1.9, using IMGT germline references to assign V/J genes and CDR3. Reads were filtered out if the reads had weak V/J assignments (E-value above 1e-6), no CDR3, stop codons, out-of-frame junctions, or ambiguous translated residues. V3J clonotypes were defined as sequences sharing an identical inferred V gene, J gene, and CDR3 amino acid sequence. To compute the percentage overlap between repertoires, the number of shared unique clonotypes was divided by the size of the smaller repertoire. Three approaches were used to assess repertoire richness: RTK rarefaction, the Chao1 estimator, and Recon v2.1 estimates of unobserved clonotypes. Here the immuneACCESS table is served through TCRdb, limited to in-frame sequences with V and J called. Missing clones are a known gap in these copies; in checked studies unresolved V genes cover under half, and the rest lacks a known reason. That table gives V, J and clone size, and the DNA gave D and trimming. The sample table holds roughly 510,000 clones, of which about 79% were seen once. The ten biggest clones cover roughly an eighth of the sample.

The donors were healthy, HIV-negative adults who had no recently reported acute infections or vaccinations. Every donor was a Caucasian adult living in Nashville, Tennessee, USA. For unsorted samples, some 90 million PBMCs were counted, and genomic DNA was extracted using the QIAamp DNA Blood Mini kit. After blood collection by leukapheresis, PBMCs were isolated using Ficoll-Histopaque density gradient centrifugation and then cryopreserved in the vapor phase of liquid nitrogen. The CDR3, from cysteine to phenylalanine, totals 14 residues. Only the CDR3 part of the read is kept: 42 bases, read in frame from the first base. Sequences SGHVS (CDR1) and FNYEAQ (CDR2) are obtained from the germline V gene. V is pared back by 2 bases and J by 6 bases, with 10 bases lying between the germline termini.

Here the chain combines TRBV7-6 and TRBJ2-2, with the D gene not clear enough to name. The receptor's source is a woman aged 35 to 49 in good health. Some clones in this sample may be carry-over from other donors' samples. Sequencing input: PBMCs. The encoded CDR3 is CASSLIRAAGELFF. Read as DNA, the sequence is TGTGCCAGCAGCTTAATTCGGGCCGCCGGGGAGCTGTTTTTT.